These T cell receptor beta chains were read from a single sample in a study of blood T cell repertoires in COVID-19. Sequenced by immunoSEQ multiplex PCR; TCRdb stores in-frame clones only, minus some. The data show about 140,000 clones, over 75% seen once. The sample was PBMCs or T cells enriched from blood (not recorded which). The receptors were gathered from a woman aged 45-59 years who had recovered from COVID-19. The CDR3 runs from the conserved cysteine through the conserved F or W. A D gene is named only where the DNA matches it firmly. Some rows mark clone size as missing; the rest say once, few, many or name a class of expanded clone.

d_gene | abundance | j_gene | v_gene | CDR3nt | CDR3aa
. | medium-sized | TRBJ1-6 | TRBV7-3 | TGTGCCAGCAGCTTAAAGGGAGAATCACCCCTCCACTTT | CASSLKGESPLHF
. | . | TRBJ2-7 | TRBV11-2 | TGTGCCAGCAGCCCCGAGGGTTACTCCTACGAGCAGTACTTC | CASSPEGYSYEQYF
TRBD1 | . | TRBJ1-1 | TRBV30 | TGTGCCGGAACGGACAGGGGGCTGGTCACTGAAGCTTTCTTT | CAGTDRGLVTEAFF
. | few | TRBJ1-6 | TRBV5-6 | TGTGCCAGCAGCTTGGGCGGAGCAAGCTCCTATAATTCACCCCTCCACTTT | CASSLGGASSYNSPLHF
TRBD1 | . | TRBJ1-6 | TRBV7-9 | TGTGCCAGCAGCGACAGGGGTAATTCACCCCTCCACTTT | CASSDRGNSPLHF
. | . | TRBJ2-7 | TRBV10-3 | TGTGCCATCAGTGAGGGGCAGGGGGGAGAGCAGTACTTC | CAISEGQGGEQYF
. | . | TRBJ2-1 | TRBV4-1 | TGCGCCAGCAGCCAAGTACGGGATCTCGGCAATGAGCAGTTCTTC | CASSQVRDLGNEQFF
. | . | TRBJ1-2 | TRBV2 | TGTGCCAGCAGTGTCGACGGTCAGGTATATGGCTACACCTTC | CASSVDGQVYGYTF
. | . | TRBJ1-1 | TRBV27 | TGTGCCAGCAGGACCCGGACAGTGAACACTGAAGCTTTCTTT | CASRTRTVNTEAFF
TRBD2 | . | TRBJ2-1 | TRBV28 | TGTGCCAGCAGTTTGTCGGGCAGCGGGAGACCCCCAAGCTCCTACAATGAGCAGTTCTTC | CASSLSGSGRPPSSYNEQFF
TRBD1 | . | TRBJ2-7 | TRBV24-1 | TGTGCCACCAGTGTAGGGACAGGGGGTCCCAACGAGCAGTACTTC | CATSVGTGGPNEQYF
. | . | TRBJ1-4 | TRBV29-1 | TGCAGCGTTGCGCAGGGGTACTTGGCTAATGAAAAACTGTTTTTT | CSVAQGYLANEKLFF
. | few | TRBJ1-6 | TRBV5-1 | TGCGCCAGCAGCTTGGCCCTGGACGGGGATTCACCCCTCCACTTT | CASSLALDGDSPLHF
. | . | TRBJ1-2 | TRBV11-3 | TGTGCCAGCAGCGGGGGCGAGGTTGGCTACACCTTC | CASSGGEVGYTF
TRBD2 | . | TRBJ2-5 | TRBV7-9 | TGTGCCAGCAGCTTAGTCCTAGCGGGGCGTCAAGAGACCCAGTACTTC | CASSLVLAGRQETQYF
TRBD2 | . | TRBJ2-5 | TRBV7-6 | TGTGCCAGCAGCTTAGTTAGCGGGGGCCTCCAAGAGACCCAGTACTTC | CASSLVSGGLQETQYF
. | . | TRBJ2-7 | TRBV7-9 | TGTGCCAGCACCCTAGGGGGCTACGAGCAGTACTTC | CASTLGGYEQYF
TRBD1 | . | TRBJ1-2 | TRBV19 | TGTGCCAGTAGTGTGGACAGGGAATATGGCTACACCTTC | CASSVDREYGYTF
. | . | TRBJ2-7 | TRBV11-1 | TGTGCCAGCAGCTTAGTCGGTTACGAGCAGTACTTC | CASSLVGYEQYF
TRBD1 | few | TRBJ1-6 | TRBV6-5 | TGTGCCAGCAGCTGGGACAGGGGGAATTCACCCCTCCACTTT | CASSWDRGNSPLHF
TRBD1 | . | TRBJ1-5 | TRBV18 | TGTGCCAGCTCCTGGACAGGGGGCGAGCAGCCCCAGCATTTT | CASSWTGGEQPQHF
TRBD2 | . | TRBJ2-1 | TRBV7-2 | TGTGCCAGCAGCTCAACAGCGGGGGAGTTCTTC | CASSSTAGEFF
TRBD1 | . | TRBJ1-5 | TRBV19 | TGTGCCAGTAGGGGACAGAGCAATCAGCCCCAGCATTTT | CASRGQSNQPQHF
. | . | TRBJ2-7 | TRBV18 | TGTGCCAGCTCACCGGGGGGAACGAACGAGCAGTACTTC | CASSPGGTNEQYF
TRBD1 | . | TRBJ1-1 | TRBV19 | TGTGCCAGTAGTATAAGGGTGACAGGGGTCACTGAAGCTTTCTTT | CASSIRVTGVTEAFF
TRBD2 | few | TRBJ2-1 | TRBV7-3 | TGTGCCAGCAGCTTAACGGGACTAGCGATTGAGCAGTTCTTC | CASSLTGLAIEQFF
TRBD1 | . | TRBJ1-2 | TRBV2 | TGTGCCAGCAGGGGACAGGGCTATGGCTACACCTTC | CASRGQGYGYTF
TRBD1 | . | TRBJ2-1 | TRBV5-1 | TGCGCCAGCAGTTTAACGGGACAGACTAACAATGAGCAGTTCTTC | CASSLTGQTNNEQFF
. | . | TRBJ1-6 | TRBV14 | TGTGCCAGCAGCCTTCGCCACAGTAATTCACCCCTCCACTTT | CASSLRHSNSPLHF
. | . | TRBJ1-2 | TRBV7-9 | TGTGCCAGCAGCTTACAAAGGACATCTAACTATGGCTACACCTTC | CASSLQRTSNYGYTF
. | . | TRBJ2-7 | TRBV6-5 | TGTGCGATTAGGAAGGGGCGTGGGCCCTCCTTC | CAIRKGRGPSF
. | . | TRBJ2-3 | TRBV10-3 | TGTGCCATCAGTGAGTCGAAGCAAACTAGCACAGATACGCAGTATTTT | CAISESKQTSTDTQYF
TRBD2 | . | TRBJ2-1 | TRBV30 | TGTGCCTACCGACCGGGACTAGCGTTGGGTGAGCAGTTCTTC | CAYRPGLALGEQFF
TRBD2 | once | TRBJ2-7 | TRBV18 | TGTGCCAGCTCACCAAACGCACCGGGGGGGTACCTCTACGAGCAGTACTTC | CASSPNAPGGYLYEQYF
. | . | TRBJ1-1 | TRBV12-3/TRBV12-4 | TGTGCCAGCAGTTTTGGGGGGGTCACTGAAGCTTTCTTT | CASSFGGVTEAFF
TRBD1 | . | TRBJ1-3 | TRBV19 | TGTGCCAGTAGCTCCAGGGACAGGGCCGGAAACACCATATATTTT | CASSSRDRAGNTIYF
TRBD2 | . | TRBJ2-1 | TRBV9 | TGTGCCAGCAGCGTAGTAGCGGGGGGAGGCGATGAGCAGTTCTTC | CASSVVAGGGDEQFF
TRBD1 | few | TRBJ1-5 | TRBV27 | TGTGCCAGCAGTTCCCGACAGGGGCGCGGCCGCAATCAGCCCCAGCATTTT | CASSSRQGRGRNQPQHF
. | . | TRBJ1-6 | TRBV3-1/TRBV3-2 | TGTGCCAGCAGCCAAGGCTCGCAGGGCGGTAATTCACCCCTCCACTTT | CASSQGSQGGNSPLHF
TRBD1 | . | TRBJ1-2 | TRBV10-3 | TGTGCCATCACCGTTGACAGGGGTGGCGGTGGCTACACCTTC | CAITVDRGGGGYTF
TRBD1 | . | TRBJ1-1 | TRBV5-6 | TGTGCCAGCAGCTTAGAATACAGGGGGGCCACTGAAGCTTTCTTT | CASSLEYRGATEAFF
TRBD1 | . | TRBJ1-1 | TRBV11-3 | TGTGCCAGCAGCCTCCGGGACAGGGGTGGTACTGAAGCTTTCTTT | CASSLRDRGGTEAFF
. | . | TRBJ2-5 | TRBV7-2 | TGTGCCAGCAGCTTAGGGGGCCCCGGGAGAGAGACCCAGTACTTC | CASSLGGPGRETQYF
TRBD1 | large | TRBJ1-1 | TRBV19 | TGTGCCAGTAGTACCATAGGGGGCGGCGGCACTGAAGCTTTCTTT | CASSTIGGGGTEAFF
. | . | TRBJ2-5 | TRBV19 | TGTGCCAGTAGCGATAACGAGCCTGGGCCGTACCAAGAGACCCAGTACTTC | CASSDNEPGPYQETQYF
. | . | TRBJ2-1 | TRBV10-3 | TGTGCCATAGGACTTGGCTCCTACAATGAGCAGTTCTTC | CAIGLGSYNEQFF
TRBD1 | few | TRBJ1-1 | TRBV7-3 | TGTGCCAGCAGCCCCCAAAGTGGACAGGGGTTTACTGAAGCTTTCTTT | CASSPQSGQGFTEAFF
TRBD2 | . | TRBJ2-7 | TRBV19 | TGTGCCAGTAGTAGGTCGTCAAGCGGGGGGTCCTACGAGCAGTACTTC | CASSRSSSGGSYEQYF
TRBD2 | . | TRBJ2-7 | TRBV27 | TGTGCCAGCAGTTTATCTCGGGGGGAAGCTTTCTACGAGCAGTACTTC | CASSLSRGEAFYEQYF